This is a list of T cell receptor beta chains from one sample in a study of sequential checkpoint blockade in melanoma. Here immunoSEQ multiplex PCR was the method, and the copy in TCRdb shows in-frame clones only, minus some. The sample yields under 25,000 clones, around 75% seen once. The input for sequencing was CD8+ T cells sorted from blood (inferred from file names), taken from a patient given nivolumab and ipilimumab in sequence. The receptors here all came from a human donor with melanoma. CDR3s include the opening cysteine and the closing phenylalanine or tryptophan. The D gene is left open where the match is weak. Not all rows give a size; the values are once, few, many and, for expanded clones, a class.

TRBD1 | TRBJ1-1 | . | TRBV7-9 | TGTGCCAGCAGCGCCCCGACAGGGGGGAACACTGAAGCTTTCTTT | CASSAPTGGNTEAFF
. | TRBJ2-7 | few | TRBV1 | TGCACCAGCAGCCAAGGTTGCGGGGGCTACGAGCAGTACTTC | CTSSQGCGGYEQYF
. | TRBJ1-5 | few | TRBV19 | TGTGCCAGTAGTATAGCACAGGAGACCAATCAGCCCCAGCATTTT | CASSIAQETNQPQHF
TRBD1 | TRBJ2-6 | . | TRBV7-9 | TGTGCCAGCAGCTCTAGGGGACAGGGGAAATCTGGGGCCAACGTCCTGACTTTC | CASSSRGQGKSGANVLTF
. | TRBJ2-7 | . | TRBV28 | TGTGCCAGCAGTTTAGGGTTGGGGAGCGACTACGAGCAGTACTTC | CASSLGLGSDYEQYF
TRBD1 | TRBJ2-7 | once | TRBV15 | TGTGCCACCAGCAAAACCGGGACAGGGGTCGAGCAGTACTTC | CATSKTGTGVEQYF
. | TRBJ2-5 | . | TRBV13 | TGTGCCAGCAGTGAGGGGGGGGGTCTCCAAGAGACCCAGTACTTC | CASSEGGGLQETQYF
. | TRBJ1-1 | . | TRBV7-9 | TGTGCCAGCAGCTTCGGGACTGAAGCTTTCTTT | CASSFGTEAFF
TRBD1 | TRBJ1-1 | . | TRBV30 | TGTGCCGGTATGACAGGGGCTGAAGCTTTCTTT | CAGMTGAEAFF
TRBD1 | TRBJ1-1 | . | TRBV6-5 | TGTGCCAGCAAATCACAGGGGACTGAAGCTTTCTTT | CASKSQGTEAFF
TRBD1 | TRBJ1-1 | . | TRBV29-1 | TGCAGCGCCTCAGGGGGCAGCAGCATGAACACTGAAGCTTTCTTT | CSASGGSSMNTEAFF
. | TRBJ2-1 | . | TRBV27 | TGTGCCAGCAGGGCTATAAACGGGAGAGCCTACAATGAGCAGTTCTTC | CASRAINGRAYNEQFF
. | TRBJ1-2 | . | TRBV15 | TGTGCCACCAGCAGAGATTATCAGGGGTGGCCGGGCTACACCTTC | CATSRDYQGWPGYTF
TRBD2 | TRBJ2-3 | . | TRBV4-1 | TGCGCCAGCAGCGCTAGCGGGGAATCCACAGATACGCAGTATTTT | CASSASGESTDTQYF
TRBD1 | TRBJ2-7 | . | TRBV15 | TGTGCCACCAGCAGAGCCCGGGACAGTGTCTACGAGCAGTACTTC | CATSRARDSVYEQYF
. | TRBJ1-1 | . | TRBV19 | TGTGCCAGCCCCGAAGGGGGGAACACTGAAGCTTTCTTT | CASPEGGNTEAFF
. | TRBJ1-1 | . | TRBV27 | TGTGCCAGCAGTCCCTTGGGGAGAATGAACACTGAAGCTTTCTTT | CASSPLGRMNTEAFF
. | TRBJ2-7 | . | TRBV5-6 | TGTGCCAGCAGCTTGGTTGTGCAGTCCTACGAGCAGTACTTC | CASSLVVQSYEQYF
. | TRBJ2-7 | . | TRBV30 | TGTGCCTGGAGCGCCAAGCGGGCAGCCAAATGGGCCTACGAGCAGTACTTC | CAWSAKRAAKWAYEQYF
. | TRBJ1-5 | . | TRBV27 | TGTGCCAGCAGTTACCGGGGGTCGGGCAATCAGCCCCAGCATTTT | CASSYRGSGNQPQHF
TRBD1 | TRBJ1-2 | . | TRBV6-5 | TGTGCCAGCAGTTCAGACAGGGGGCGCGGCTATGGCTACACCTTC | CASSSDRGRGYGYTF
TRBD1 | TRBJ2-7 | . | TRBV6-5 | TGTGCCAGCAGTTACTCGAGGGGACAGCTCGACGAGCAGTACTTC | CASSYSRGQLDEQYF
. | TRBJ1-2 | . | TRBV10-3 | TGTGCCAGCAGCCACCGGACACGCGGCTACACCTTC | CASSHRTRGYTF
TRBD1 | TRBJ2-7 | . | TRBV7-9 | TGTGCCAGCAGCCAAAACCGGGACAGGGGACCCAACGAGCAGTACTTC | CASSQNRDRGPNEQYF
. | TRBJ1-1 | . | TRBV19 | TGTGCCAGTAGGCCGGGGAACACTGAAGCTTTCTTT | CASRPGNTEAFF
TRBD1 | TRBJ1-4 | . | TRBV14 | TGTGCCAGCAGCCAAGGCCGGAGGACGGAGGGGGCGAATGAAAAACTGTTTTTT | CASSQGRRTEGANEKLFF
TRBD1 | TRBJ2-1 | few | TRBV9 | TGTGCCAGCAGCGGACAGGGGGCAAACAATGAGCAGTTCTTC | CASSGQGANNEQFF
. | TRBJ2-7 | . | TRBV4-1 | TGCGCCAGCAGCCCGGGACTTCTGGGAGGATACGAGCAGTACTTC | CASSPGLLGGYEQYF
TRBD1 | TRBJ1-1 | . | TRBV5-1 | TGCGCCAGTACCGGGACAGGGAACACTGAAGCTTTCTTT | CASTGTGNTEAFF
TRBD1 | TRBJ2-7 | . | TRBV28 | TGTGCCAGCAACCCGCGGACAGGGTGGGGTCCGGCCTACGAGCAGTACTTC | CASNPRTGWGPAYEQYF
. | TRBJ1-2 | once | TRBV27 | TGTGCCAGCAGTCCACAGCGGGGGCCCTATGGCTACACCTTC | CASSPQRGPYGYTF
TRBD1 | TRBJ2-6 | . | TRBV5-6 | TGTGCCAGCAGCCCCGTGACAGGGGGCGCTGGGGCCAACGTCCTGACTTTC | CASSPVTGGAGANVLTF
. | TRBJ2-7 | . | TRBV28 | TGTGCCAGCAGCCTGACTAGTTACGAGCAGTACTTC | CASSLTSYEQYF
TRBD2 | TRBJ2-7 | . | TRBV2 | TGTGCCAGCAGTGAAGGCGGGAGTAGCTCCTACGAGCAGTACTTC | CASSEGGSSSYEQYF
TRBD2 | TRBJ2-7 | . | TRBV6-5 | TGTGCCAGCAGTTTGGAGGGAGGGTCCTACGAGCAGTACTTC | CASSLEGGSYEQYF
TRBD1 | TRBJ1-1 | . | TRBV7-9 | TGTGCCAGCAGCTTAGGGGACAGATGGGACACTGAAGCTTTCTTT | CASSLGDRWDTEAFF
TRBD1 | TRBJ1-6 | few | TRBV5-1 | TGCGCCAGCAGCTTGGCGACAGGGGATTCACCCCTCCACTTT | CASSLATGDSPLHF
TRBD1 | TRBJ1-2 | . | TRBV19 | TGTGCCAGTAGTGGGACAGCTACGATTAACTATGGCTACACCTTC | CASSGTATINYGYTF
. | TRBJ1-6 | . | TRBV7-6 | TGTGCCAGCAGCCGATACGGCGGGAGCTCCTATAATTCACCCCTCCACTTT | CASSRYGGSSYNSPLHF
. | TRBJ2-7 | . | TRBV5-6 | TGTGCCAGCAGTTTCCCTACGAACTCCTACGAGCAGTACTTC | CASSFPTNSYEQYF
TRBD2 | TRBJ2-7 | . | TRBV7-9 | TGTGCCAGCAGCCTCCTGACTAGCGGGGTCTCCTACGAGCAGTACTTC | CASSLLTSGVSYEQYF
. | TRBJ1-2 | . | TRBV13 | TGTGCCAGCAGCTTAAGGGGACAAGGACGGTATGGCTACACCTTC | CASSLRGQGRYGYTF
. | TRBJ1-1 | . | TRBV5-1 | TGCGCCAGCAGCATAACAGGGCACACTGAAGCTTTCTTT | CASSITGHTEAFF
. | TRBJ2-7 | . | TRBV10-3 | TGTGCCATCAGTGAGTCGCCAGGGACTCGCGCCTACGAGCAGTACTTC | CAISESPGTRAYEQYF